Below, 29 T cell receptor beta chains from the same sample are listed, as sequenced in a study of cytotoxic CD8 clonotypes in ibrutinib-treated CLL. TCRdb's table, derived via immunoSEQ multiplex PCR, lists solely in-frame clones and lacks some. Here the sample spans about 120,000 clones, 80% to 90% being singletons. The sequenced sample was PBMCs, obtained after 24 months of ibrutinib treatment. Receptors were obtained from a human donor with chronic lymphocytic leukemia.

The chain is built from TRBV2 and TRBJ1-1, with TRBD1 matching over 7 bases. Germline CDR1 and CDR2: SNHLY and FYNNEI. J was trimmed by 1 base and V by 5 bases; bases with no gene match: 13. The CDR3 consists of 17 residues. In DNA, the CDR3 is TGTGCCAGCAGTCCACGTTCGCCAGGGGGAGGGAACACTGAAGCTTTCTTT. Translating gives CASSPRSPGGGNTEAFF.

This rearrangement joins TRBV7-2 to TRBJ1-2; unclear D gene. This CDR3 comprises 13 residues. CDR1 and CDR2 (germline): SGHTA, FQGNSA. V lost 0 bases, J lost 7 bases, and 9 bases lay in between. As DNA, the CDR3 is TGTGCCAGCAGCTTAGCTACAAGCATTGGCTACACCTTC. Translated, it gives CASSLATSIGYTF.

The chain links TRBV5-1 to TRBJ1-2; TRBD1 aligns across 9 bases. This CDR3 spans 15 amino acids. Trimming cost V 4 bases and J 6 bases; bases outside gene matches: 10. The V gene's germline CDR1 is SGHRS and CDR2 YFSETQ. CDR3 sequence reads: CASSLLTGGENGYTF. Here the CDR3 DNA reads TGCGCCAGCAGCCTATTGACAGGGGGAGAGAATGGCTACACCTTC. The variable domain in full, with the rest retrieved from reference TRBV5-1 and TRBJ1-2, is KAGVTQTPRYLIKTRGQQVTLSCSPISGHRSVSWYQQTPGQGLQFLFEYFSETQRNKGNFPGRFSGRQFSNSRSEMNVSTLELGDSALYLCASSLLTGGENGYTFGSGTRLTVV.

The chain has TRBV10-3 and TRBJ2-1; D perhaps matches TRBD2 (6 bases). Germline V lookup: CDR1 ENHRY, CDR2 SYGVKD. V dropped 5 bases and J dropped 1 base, with 18 bases sitting between them. This CDR3 region has 17 residues. The CDR3 loop is CAISRGGTPLSYNEQFF. CDR3 nucleotide sequence: TGTGCCATCAGTCGTGGGGGGACTCCTTTATCCTACAATGAGCAGTTCTTC.

The gene calls are TRBV9 and TRBJ2-5; no clear D. Trimming left V 3 bases short and J 2 bases short, with 11 bases between. This CDR3 has 14 residues. Germline V CDR1 and CDR2: SGDLS, YYNGEE. CDR3: CASSGRAPQETQYF. The DNA of the CDR3 is TGTGCCAGCAGCGGCCGGGCCCCTCAAGAGACCCAGTACTTC.

The chain is built from TRBV7-2 and TRBJ2-3; TRBD2 agrees at 7 bases. V shed 6 bases, J shed 2 bases, and the junction held 11 bases outside the gene matches. Looked up from germline, CDR1 is SGHTA and CDR2 is FQGNSA. The CDR3 runs 16 residues. The CDR3 DNA sequence: TGTGCCAGCAGGCCCGCTGGGCTAGCGGACACAGATACGCAGTATTTT. Its protein is CASRPAGLADTDTQYF.

The CDR3 protein is CASSQGQGAWTEAFF. The DNA of the CDR3 is TGTGCCAGCAGCCAAGGGCAAGGAGCGTGGACTGAAGCTTTCTTT. This sequence joins TRBV4-2 and TRBJ1-1, with D hard to call. CDR1 is LGHNA, CDR2 YNFKEQ, per germline. Trimming pared 1 base from V and 5 bases from J, leaving 14 bases between. The length of the CDR3 is 15 residues.

The J gene is TRBJ1-5, the V gene TRBV19, with D perhaps matching TRBD1 (5 bases). The CDR3 runs to 15 residues. Germline assignment: CDR1 LNHDA and CDR2 SQIVND (reference sequence). V was pared by 6 bases and J by 2 bases, with 14 bases between. The CDR3 reads CASRAGTDGNQPQHF. The CDR3 nucleotides read TGTGCCAGTAGGGCCGGGACGGATGGCAATCAGCCCCAGCATTTT.

This clone was picked up a small number of times. This chain uses TRBV19 with TRBJ1-5; 9 bases fit TRBD1. CDR1 and CDR2 (germline): LNHDA, SQIVND (reference sequence). The CDR3 is 14 amino acids. V was clipped by 7 bases and J by 4 bases; unmatched bases: 5. The CDR3 nucleotides are TGTGCCAGTAAAATAGGGACAGGGAATCAGCCCCAGCATTTT. Amino acid sequence: CASKIGTGNQPQHF.

This clone was observed a few times. The rearrangement links TRBV7-3 to TRBJ1-1; D ambiguous. The length of the CDR3 is 13 residues. CDR1 is SGHTA and CDR2 is FQGTGA in the germline V gene. The V and J ends lost 2 bases and 1 base respectively, with 5 bases between them. In nucleotides, the CDR3 is TGTGCCAGCAGCTTACAGGAGAACACTGAAGCTTTCTTT. Translation: CASSLQENTEAFF.

About this clone itself: In the same sample, other DNA sequences code for this CDR3. The V call is TRBV9, the J call TRBJ1-5; a possible D gene is TRBD1 (6 bases). The germline V gene has CDR1 SGDLS and CDR2 YYNGEE. The CDR3 runs 13 residues. V lost 3 bases and J lost 4, with 8 bases in between. The CDR3 nucleotides are TGTGCCAGCAGCGGGGACATAAATCAGCCCCAGCATTTT. The encoded protein is CASSGDINQPQHF.

This chain connects TRBV6-1 to TRBJ1-1; possibly TRBD1 for D (6 bases). The CDR3 spans 14 residues. Germline assignment: CDR1 MNHNS and CDR2 SASEGT. Trimming removed 6 bases from V and 0 bases from J, with 11 bases in between. The CDR3 region is CASSGTGMNTEAFF. The CDR3 DNA is TGTGCCAGCAGCGGAACAGGGATGAACACTGAAGCTTTCTTT.

This CDR3 is CASSLKGQGRNTIYF. CDR3 nucleotides: TGTGCCAGCAGTTTAAAGGGGCAGGGGAGAAACACCATATATTTT. The genes are TRBV28 and TRBJ1-3; D possibly corresponds to TRBD1 (6 bases). Germline CDR1 and CDR2: MDHEN and SYDVKM. Trimming removed 2 bases at V and 5 bases at J, with 13 bases between. The CDR3 contains 15 residues.

This chain links TRBV6-5 with TRBJ2-7, with 10 bases fitting TRBD2. V lost 4 bases and J lost 1; bases outside the gene matches: 1. CDR3 length: 14 amino acids. CDR1 is MNHEY, CDR2 SVGAGI, per germline. The CDR3 region is CASSSSGGSYEQYF. CDR3 DNA sequence: TGTGCCAGCAGTTCTAGCGGGGGATCCTACGAGCAGTACTTC.

The chain has TRBV5-4 and TRBJ2-7, with TRBD2 identical over 10 bases. The V gene end was trimmed by 4 bases and the J gene end by 5 bases; junction bases not matched to a gene: 9. Germline V gene data show CDR1 as SGHNT and CDR2 as YYREEE (reference sequence). The CDR3 extends over 15 amino acids. The CDR3 coding sequence is TGTGCCAGCAGCATCGAACTAGCGGGGATTAACGAGCAGTACTTC. This encodes CASSIELAGINEQYF. The variable domain in full, with the rest retrieved from reference TRBV5-4 and TRBJ2-7, is ETGVTQSPTHLIKTRGQQVTLRCSSQSGHNTVSWYQQALGQGPQFIFQYYREEENGRGNFPPRFSGLQFPNYSSELNVNALELDDSALYLCASSIELAGINEQYFGPGTRLTVT.

The CDR3 is CASSPSRVAGPVRSYGYTF. The CDR3 DNA is TGTGCCAGCAGCCCATCGAGGGTAGCAGGGCCTGTTCGTTCCTATGGCTACACCTTC. The chain is built from TRBV5-8 and TRBJ1-2; maybe TRBD1 (5 bases). The V and J ends lost 4 bases and 4 bases respectively, with 29 bases between them. CDR1 SGHTS and CDR2 YDEGEE come from the germline V gene. The CDR3 extends over 19 amino acids.

The rearrangement links TRBV7-9 to TRBJ2-7; D call uncertain. The V and J ends lost 5 bases and 1 base respectively, with 15 bases between them. The germline V gene encodes CDR1 SEHNR and CDR2 FQNEAQ (reference sequence). The length of the CDR3 is 15 residues. CDR3 protein: CASSPMAEASYEQYF. The CDR3 bases are TGTGCCAGCAGCCCCATGGCGGAAGCTTCCTACGAGCAGTACTTC.

There are a few counts of this clone. The J gene is TRBJ2-7, the V gene TRBV28, with a tentative D call TRBD2 (7 bases). The CDR3 sequence is 15 residues long. Trimming took off 6 bases at V and 7 bases at J, with 22 bases between the two ends. Germline V CDR1 and CDR2: MDHEN, SYDVKM. CDR3 residues: CASSAVEAGQREQYF. Written as DNA, the CDR3 is TGTGCCAGCAGCGCCGTGGAAGCGGGACAACGGGAGCAGTACTTC.

This rearrangement joins TRBV28 to TRBJ1-1; 7 bases map to TRBD1. V was pared by 2 bases and J by 5 bases, with 11 bases of the junction left unmatched. Germline V gene lookup returns CDR1 MDHEN and CDR2 SYDVKM. There are 16 residues in the CDR3. CDR3 residues: CASSLVGKGARTEAFF. The CDR3 nucleotides read TGTGCCAGCAGTTTAGTCGGGAAGGGGGCACGGACTGAAGCTTTCTTT. The full variable domain, its missing parts supplied by reference TRBV28 and TRBJ1-1, is DVKVTQSSRYLVKRTGEKVFLECVQDMDHENMFWYRQDPGLGLRLIYFSYDVKMKEKGDIPEGYSVSREKKERFSLILESASTNQTSMYLCASSLVGKGARTEAFFGQGTRLTVV.

J is TRBJ2-1 and V is TRBV30; 8 positions match TRBD1. From germline, CDR1 is GTSNPN and CDR2 SVGIG (reference sequence). This CDR3 is 15 amino acids long. J was trimmed by 3 bases and V by 1 base; bases with no gene match: 5. Here the CDR3 reads CAWSDAGTGYNEQFF. CDR3 sequence (DNA): TGTGCCTGGAGTGACGCCGGGACAGGCTACAATGAGCAGTTCTTC.

V and J are TRBV7-6 and TRBJ2-5; possible D gene TRBD2, 6 bases. The germline V gene encodes CDR1 SGHVS and CDR2 FNYEAQ. Trimming shortened V by 5 bases and J by 2 bases, and 9 bases separated the two germline ends. This CDR3 spans 13 amino acids. The CDR3 is CASSRGLQETQYF. CDR3 sequence (DNA): TGTGCCAGCAGCCGAGGACTACAAGAGACCCAGTACTTC.

This clone was observed a single time. The chain combines TRBV10-3 with TRBJ1-1; D not certain. The germline CDR1 and CDR2 sequences are ENHRY and SYGVKD. The V gene lost 1 base and the J gene lost 8 bases, with 8 bases spanning the gap. This CDR3 is 12 amino acids long. In nucleotides, the CDR3 is TGTGCCATCAGTGAGTTGGCAGTGGAAGCTTTCTTT. Its translation: CAISELAVEAFF.

The V and J genes are TRBV7-2 and TRBJ1-2; tentatively, D is TRBD1 (6 bases). The CDR3 loop spans 15 amino acids. From germline, CDR1 is SGHTA and CDR2 FQGNSA. Trimming removed 2 bases at V and 0 bases at J, with 10 bases between. CDR3 in DNA: TGTGCCAGCAGCTTAACAGGGTTACCTAACTATGGCTACACCTTC. It specifies CASSLTGLPNYGYTF. Using reference TRBV7-2 and TRBJ1-2 for the parts outside the CDR3, the full variable domain is GAGVSQSPSNKVTEKGKDVELRCDPISGHTALYWYRQSLGQGLEFLIYFQGNSAPDKSGLPSDRFSAERTGGSVSTLTIQRTQQEDSAVYLCASSLTGLPNYGYTFGSGTRLTVV.

V usage is TRBV7-2 and J usage is TRBJ1-3; weak D call: TRBD1 (5 bases). This CDR3 has 15 amino acids. Germline CDR1 and CDR2: SGHTA and FQGNSA. V shed 5 bases and J shed 1 base, with 12 bases lying between them. CDR3 protein: CASSPRQISGNTIYF. The CDR3 nucleotides read TGTGCCAGCAGCCCGCGACAGATTTCTGGAAACACCATATATTTT.

The gene calls are TRBV28 and TRBJ1-5; D unclear. Germline V gives CDR1 MDHEN, CDR2 SYDVKM. The CDR3 has 14 residues. V was trimmed by 3 bases and J by 8 bases, leaving 14 bases between them. The CDR3 reads CASSLESREKPQHF. CDR3 DNA: TGTGCCAGCAGTTTGGAATCCCGAGAAAAGCCCCAGCATTTT. Supplemented by reference TRBV28 and TRBJ1-5, the full variable domain reads DVKVTQSSRYLVKRTGEKVFLECVQDMDHENMFWYRQDPGLGLRLIYFSYDVKMKEKGDIPEGYSVSREKKERFSLILESASTNQTSMYLCASSLESREKPQHFGDGTRLSIL.

The gene calls are TRBV27 and TRBJ1-3; D unresolved. Germline V gives CDR1 MNHEY, CDR2 SMNVEV (reference sequence). The CDR3 extends over 13 amino acids. The V end was cut by 3 bases, the J end by 3 bases, with 6 bases between. The CDR3 coding sequence is TGTGCCAGCAGTTTCTTAAATGGAAACACCATATATTTT. Translating it yields CASSFLNGNTIYF.

The chain recombines TRBV7-2 with TRBJ2-7; TRBD1 matches 9 bases. J lost 2 bases, V lost 5 bases, and 4 bases had no gene match. Germline V CDR1 and CDR2: SGHTA, FQGNSA. The CDR3 sequence is 14 residues long. In DNA form, the CDR3 reads TGTGCCAGCAGCCGAGACAGGGGGACCTACGAGCAGTACTTC. Its protein product is CASSRDRGTYEQYF.

V gene TRBV27 combines with J gene TRBJ1-4; D uncertain. V was trimmed by 6 bases and J by 1 base, leaving 3 bases between them. Per germline, CDR1 MNHEY and CDR2 SMNVEV (reference sequence). The CDR3 loop spans 12 amino acids. The CDR3, as DNA: TGTGCCAGCAGGCGAACTAATGAAAAACTGTTTTTT. Translating gives CASRRTNEKLFF.

This clone was recorded a few times. CDR3 region: CASSYTESGANVLTF. CDR3 coding DNA: TGTGCCAGCAGTTACACGGAGTCTGGGGCCAACGTCCTGACTTTC. The genes are TRBV6-5 and TRBJ2-6; D unclear. This CDR3 has 15 residues. Trimming pared 2 bases from V and 1 base from J, leaving 6 bases between. The germline V gene has CDR1 MNHEY and CDR2 SVGAGI.